The 29 T cell receptor beta chains below come from one sample, sequenced in a study of neurological immune-mediated disorders. TCRdb independently ran MiXCR on the 5' RACE reads; one entry per CDR3 protein. The sample holds just over 30,000 distinct CDR3 sequences, 4% seen once. Sequenced sample: CD4+ T cells from blood. These receptors came from a woman in her 40s in good health.

This clonotype was recorded many times. J is TRBJ2-3 and V is TRBV5-1; TRBD2 matches 8 bases. Germline V gene lookup returns CDR1 SGHRS and CDR2 YFSETQ. This CDR3 spans 14 amino acids. J gave up 4 bases and V 5 bases, and 6 bases lay outside the gene matches. The CDR3 protein is CASRRGGAADTQYF. The CDR3 DNA reads TGCGCCAGCAGACGGGGGGGGGCCGCAGATACGCAGTATTTT.

This clonotype came up many times. V and J are TRBV7-8 and TRBJ2-3, with TRBD2 matching over 13 bases. CDR3 length equals 16 residues. Germline V gene lookup returns CDR1 SGHVS and CDR2 FQNEAQ. V trimming: 0 bases; J trimming: 6 bases; junction bases outside the gene matches: 3. The CDR3 coding sequence is TGTGCCAGCAGCTTAGCCGGGACTAGCGGGAAGGATACGCAGTATTTT. Encoded protein: CASSLAGTSGKDTQYF. Based on the CDR3 plus reference TRBV7-8 and TRBJ2-3, the full variable domain is GAGVSQSPRYKVAKRGQDVALRCDPISGHVSLFWYQQALGQGPEFLTYFQNEAQLDKSGLPSDRFFAERPEGSVSTLKIQRTQQEDSAVYLCASSLAGTSGKDTQYFGPGTRLTVL.

This clonotype was counted ten times or more. The genes are TRBV29-1 and TRBJ2-1; 11 positions agree with TRBD2. The CDR3 loop spans 14 amino acids. Germline CDR1 is SQVTM and CDR2 is ANQGSEA. The V and J ends lost 8 bases and 5 bases, in that order; junction bases with no gene match: 8. The CDR3: CSSSSGGPNNEQFF. For the CDR3, the DNA is TGCAGCTCCTCTAGCGGGGGGCCCAACAATGAGCAGTTCTTC.

The table lists this clonotype with many counts. The chain combines TRBV5-1 with TRBJ2-5; no firm D call. V lost 5 bases, J lost 3 bases, and 5 bases lay in between. The CDR3 is 11 residues long. Germline V gives CDR1 SGHRS, CDR2 YFSETQ. This CDR3 reads CASSTKETQYF. CDR3 sequence (DNA): TGCGCCAGCAGTACCAAAGAGACCCAGTACTTC.

Only a few counts were recorded for this clonotype. V and J are TRBV2 and TRBJ1-1; tentative D call: TRBD1 (5 bases). This CDR3 is 13 amino acids long. The germline V and J ends were trimmed by 3 bases and 1 base, with 6 bases remaining between them. Germline lookup yields CDR1 SNHLY and CDR2 FYNNEI. The CDR3 sequence is CASSDRENTEAFF. The CDR3 coding sequence is TGTGCCAGCAGTGACAGGGAGAACACTGAAGCTTTCTTT.

The chain couples TRBV11-2 to TRBJ2-1, with D tentatively TRBD1 (6 bases). V shed 2 bases and J shed 7 bases, with 12 bases lying between them. The CDR3 loop spans 14 amino acids. Germline CDR1 SGHAT, CDR2 FQNNGV. The CDR3 DNA reads TGTGCCAGCAGCTTATGGGGGCTAAGAAATGAGCAGTTCTTC. It codes for CASSLWGLRNEQFF.

This clonotype was observed at least ten times. The J gene is TRBJ2-2, the V gene TRBV10-3; D unresolved. CDR3 size: 15 residues. V was pared by 3 bases and J by 5 bases, with 13 bases between. CDR1 is ENHRY and CDR2 is SYGVKD in the germline V gene. The CDR3 loop reads CAISETTRPTGELFF. In DNA form, the CDR3 reads TGTGCCATCAGTGAAACGACAAGACCGACCGGGGAGCTGTTTTTT.

This clonotype has at least ten counts. In DNA, the CDR3 is TGTGCCACCAGCAGAGATAGGGGGGGTTCCTACGAGCAGTACTTC. It yields the protein CATSRDRGGSYEQYF. The chain joins TRBV15 to TRBJ2-7, with D perhaps TRBD2 (7 bases). This CDR3 is 15 amino acids long. CDR1 is LNHNV and CDR2 is YYDKDF in the germline V gene (reference sequence). V dropped 0 bases and J dropped 1 base, with 10 bases sitting between them.

This clonotype appeared many times. The chain combines TRBV5-1 with TRBJ1-1; D is possibly TRBD1 (5 bases). Germline V CDR1 and CDR2: SGHRS, YFSETQ. The CDR3 is made up of 15 amino acids. The germline V and J ends were trimmed by 5 bases and 1 base, with 15 bases remaining between them. CDR3 amino acids: CASRVEGIGNTEAFF. The CDR3 DNA sequence: TGCGCCAGCAGAGTCGAGGGGATTGGGAACACTGAAGCTTTCTTT.

This clonotype was detected many times. The V gene is TRBV20-1, the J gene TRBJ2-1, with 7 nucleotides matching TRBD1. The CDR3 extends over 16 amino acids. The germline CDR1 and CDR2 sequences are DFQATT and SNEGSKA (reference sequence). Trimming removed 4 bases from V and 3 bases from J; junction bases left unmatched: 12. The CDR3: CSATELTGSRYNEQFF. DNA for the CDR3: TGCAGTGCTACCGAGCTGACAGGGTCACGCTACAATGAGCAGTTCTTC.

This clonotype has at least ten counts. V is TRBV25-1 and J is TRBJ2-1; D is possibly TRBD2 (5 bases). There are 16 residues in the CDR3. Germline V gives CDR1 MGHDK, CDR2 SYGVNS. V was trimmed by 5 bases and J by 3 bases, leaving 17 bases between them. The CDR3 sequence is CASSSVLEGFYNEQFF. The DNA of the CDR3 is TGTGCCAGCAGTTCCGTCCTAGAGGGTTTCTACAATGAGCAGTTCTTC.

This clonotype was seen many times. V is TRBV7-8 and J is TRBJ2-2; 8 bases match TRBD1. The V gene's germline CDR1 is SGHVS and CDR2 FQNEAQ. The V and J ends lost 5 bases and 1 base, in that order; junction bases with no gene match: 6. This CDR3 has 16 amino acids. The CDR3, as DNA: TGTGCCAGCAGCCAGGCAGGGGGCGGGAACACCGGGGAGCTGTTTTTT. Protein: CASSQAGGGNTGELFF.

There are many counts of this clonotype. V gene TRBV6-1 combines with J gene TRBJ2-1, with 7 bases aligning to TRBD2. V shed 8 bases and J 9 bases; nucleotides not matched to a gene: 10. The germline CDR1 and CDR2 sequences are MNHNS and SASEGT. This CDR3 has 13 amino acids. For the CDR3, the DNA is TGTGCCAGCGGGGCGGGAGCTGGGGGTGAGCAGTTCTTC. It codes for CASGAGAGGEQFF.

The sample holds many counts of this clonotype. The chain recombines TRBV6-2 or TRBV6-3 with TRBJ2-3, with 7 nucleotides matching TRBD2. V gave up 5 bases and J gave up 0 bases; unmatched junction bases: 5. CDR1 is MNHEY, CDR2 SVGEGT, per germline. This CDR3 spans 15 amino acids. The DNA for the CDR3 is TGTGCCAGCAGTGACAGCGGGGCGAGCACAGATACGCAGTATTTT. Its translation: CASSDSGASTDTQYF.

This clonotype was observed many times. The chain has TRBV7-2 and TRBJ1-2; D might be TRBD1 (6 bases). Trimming stripped 0 bases from V and 8 bases from J, with 13 bases between. CDR1 is SGHTA and CDR2 is FQGNSA in the germline V gene. CDR3 size: 14 residues. CDR3 in DNA: TGTGCCAGCAGCTTAGCGCTCCTGGGGGGCGGCTACACCTTC. Translated, it gives CASSLALLGGGYTF.

This chain connects TRBV12-3 or TRBV12-4 to TRBJ2-3, with D unresolved. This CDR3 comprises 11 residues. V lost 3 bases, J lost 5 bases, and 3 bases lay in between. As DNA, the CDR3 is TGTGCCAGCAGTTTGATAGATACGCAGTATTTT. It encodes CASSLIDTQYF.

This clonotype came up many times. This chain uses TRBV20-1 with TRBJ1-5; 7 bases match TRBD1. With V trimmed by 3 bases and J by 0 bases, 2 bases remained unmatched. CDR3 length: 14 amino acids. The germline gives CDR1 DFQATT, CDR2 SNEGSKA (reference sequence). The CDR3, as DNA: TGCAGTGCTAGTAGGGGGCCTAGCAATCAGCCCCAGCATTTT. Translated: CSASRGPSNQPQHF.

This clonotype was found many times. The V and J genes are TRBV7-9 and TRBJ2-3; D might be TRBD1 (7 bases). The CDR3 totals 14 residues. V was shortened by 5 bases and J by 4 bases, with 13 bases between the two germline ends. Per germline, CDR1 SEHNR and CDR2 FQNEAQ (reference sequence). For the CDR3, the DNA is TGTGCCAGCAGCCCAGGGGGGAGGTCAGATACGCAGTATTTT. As protein: CASSPGGRSDTQYF. Combining the CDR3 with reference TRBV7-9 and TRBJ2-3 gives the whole variable domain DTGVSQNPRHKITKRGQNVTFRCDPISEHNRLYWYRQTLGQGPEFLTYFQNEAQLEKSRLLSDRFSAERPKGSFSTLEIQRTEQGDSAMYLCASSPGGRSDTQYFGPGTRLTVL.

This clonotype has a count of ten or more. The V and J genes are TRBV18 and TRBJ2-7, with TRBD1 as a possible D gene (6 bases). Per germline, CDR1 KGHSH and CDR2 LQKENI. Trimming cost V 2 bases and J 0 bases, with 8 bases left between them. The CDR3 is 14 residues long. CDR3 sequence: CASSPSQGSYEQYF. The CDR3 nucleotides are TGTGCCAGCTCACCATCACAGGGCTCCTACGAGCAGTACTTC. Based on the CDR3 plus reference TRBV18 and TRBJ2-7, the full variable domain is NAGVMQNPRHLVRRRGQEARLRCSPMKGHSHVYWYRQLPEEGLKFMVYLQKENIIDESGMPKERFSAEFPKEGPSILRIQQVVRGDSAAYFCASSPSQGSYEQYFGPGTRLTVT.

This clonotype was counted at least ten times. The rearrangement uses TRBV5-1 and TRBJ2-3, with 8 bases fitting TRBD1. The CDR3 extends over 17 amino acids. Germline lookup yields CDR1 SGHRS and CDR2 YFSETQ. The V segment lost 5 bases and the J segment 2 bases; nucleotides outside the gene matches: 13. The CDR3: CASRQDRAFSLTDTQYF. CDR3 in DNA: TGCGCCAGCAGGCAGGACAGGGCCTTCTCTCTCACAGATACGCAGTATTTT.

There are many counts of this clonotype. This chain links TRBV7-9 with TRBJ2-2, with unresolved D. CDR1 and CDR2 from the germline V gene are SEHNR and FQNEAQ (reference sequence). This CDR3 region has 12 residues. The ends were cut back, 4 bases at V and 7 bases at J, with 7 bases in the middle. The CDR3 coding sequence is TGTGCCAGCAGCTCAGGAAGCGGGGAGCTGTTTTTT. Protein: CASSSGSGELFF.

The chain couples TRBV23-1 to TRBJ2-1; 8 nucleotides align to TRBD2. TRBV23-1 is an ORF, with its function uncertain. The CDR3 totals 20 residues. V lost 0 bases and J lost 0; bases outside the gene matches: 13. The CDR3 DNA reads as TGCGCCAGCAGTCAATCACCCTTTAGCGGGGCGATGAGCTCCTACAATGAGCAGTTCTTC. Its translation is CASSQSPFSGAMSSYNEQFF.

This clonotype appeared a few times. The chain employs TRBV10-3 and TRBJ1-1; D is uncertain. V lost 7 bases, J lost 0 bases, and 9 bases lay in between. The CDR3 covers 13 residues. CDR1 and CDR2 (germline): ENHRY, SYGVKD. CDR3 DNA sequence: TGTGCCATCACGGCGCAGATGAACACTGAAGCTTTCTTT. This codes for CAITAQMNTEAFF.

This clonotype was picked up many times. The chain couples TRBV28 to TRBJ2-1; possibly TRBD1 for D (6 bases). This CDR3 contains 14 residues. V lost 2 bases and J lost 5, with 10 bases in between. Per germline, CDR1 MDHEN and CDR2 SYDVKM. CDR3 in amino acids: CASSLAGVNNEQFF. CDR3 in DNA: TGTGCCAGCAGTTTAGCAGGGGTTAACAATGAGCAGTTCTTC.

This clonotype was counted at least ten times. The J gene is TRBJ2-6, the V gene TRBV5-1; D is uncertain. Trimming stripped 1 base from V and 0 bases from J, with 14 bases between. CDR1 and CDR2 (germline): SGHRS, YFSETQ. The CDR3 spans 18 residues. The CDR3, as DNA: TGCGCCAGCAGCTTGAAAGCACTCTCGACCTCTGGGGCCAACGTCCTGACTTTC. Protein sequence: CASSLKALSTSGANVLTF.

The sample holds many counts of this clonotype. The V and J genes are TRBV20-1 and TRBJ2-5; 10 positions match TRBD2. The CDR3 has 18 amino acids. The trim removed 3 bases at V and 4 bases at J, leaving 17 bases unmatched. The germline CDR1 and CDR2 sequences are DFQATT and SNEGSKA (reference sequence). The CDR3, as DNA: TGCAGTGCTAGGCCCAAGGGCAGTCTAGCGGGAGTACGAGAGACCCAGTACTTC. This gives the protein CSARPKGSLAGVRETQYF.

This clonotype was counted many times. V usage is TRBV2 and J usage is TRBJ2-7, with no clear D. Trimming removed 3 bases from V and 5 bases from J, with 8 bases in between. CDR1 is SNHLY and CDR2 is FYNNEI in the germline V gene. This CDR3 comprises 12 residues. CDR3 in amino acids: CASSDRWDEQYF. In nucleotides, the CDR3 is TGTGCCAGCAGTGATCGGTGGGACGAGCAGTACTTC.

This clonotype was observed a few times. This chain links TRBV5-6 with TRBJ2-5; D remains ambiguous. The germline V gene encodes CDR1 SGHDT and CDR2 YYEEEE. The CDR3 has 14 residues. V lost 3 bases and J 2 bases, leaving 11 bases between the germline ends. This CDR3 reads CASSWWPQQETQYF. The CDR3, as DNA: TGTGCCAGCAGCTGGTGGCCTCAGCAAGAGACCCAGTACTTC.

This clonotype was observed at least ten times. The chain is built from TRBV4-2 and TRBJ2-1; 9 nucleotides line up with TRBD1. CDR1 and CDR2 from the germline V gene are LGHNA and YNFKEQ. J was trimmed by 6 bases and V by 6 bases; bases with no gene match: 9. The CDR3 extends over 15 amino acids. In nucleotides, the CDR3 is TGTGCCAGCAGTCCTGGGGACAGGGAGGTCAATGAGCAGTTCTTC. As protein: CASSPGDREVNEQFF.